These 25 T cell receptor beta chains came from one sample sequenced in a study of blood T cell repertoires in COVID-19. Using immunoSEQ multiplex PCR, the repertoire was profiled, and TCRdb retains in-frame clones only, with some absent. The sample lists some 150,000 clones, more than 70% occurring once. The sequenced sample consisted of peripheral blood. These receptors came from a woman between 50 and 59 years old with acute or convalescent COVID-19.

This clone was seen more than once but under ten times. Other DNA sequences within the sample encode an identical CDR3. This rearrangement joins TRBV28 to TRBJ1-2; TRBD1 matches 7 bases. V trimming: 5 bases; J trimming: 0 bases; junction bases outside the gene matches: 6. CDR1 is MDHEN and CDR2 is SYDVKM in the germline V gene. The length of the CDR3 is 15 residues. The CDR3 DNA follows: TGTGCCAGCAGTATCGGGACAGTAGCTAACTATGGCTACACCTTC. Translation gives CASSIGTVANYGYTF.

This clone was recorded a few times. The V and J genes are TRBV6-5 and TRBJ1-1; D might be TRBD1 (5 bases). Germline CDR1 is MNHEY and CDR2 is SVGAGI. The CDR3 covers 14 residues. Trimming cost V 2 bases and J 4 bases, with 11 bases left between them. The CDR3 protein is CASSYTGGGTEAFF. The CDR3 coding sequence is TGTGCCAGCAGTTACACTGGGGGGGGCACTGAAGCTTTCTTT.

This sequence joins TRBV5-4 and TRBJ1-2; D unclear. The CDR3 sequence is 13 residues long. V was clipped by 0 bases and J by 4 bases, with 7 bases between them. In germline, CDR1 is SGHNT, CDR2 YYREEE (reference sequence). CDR3 sequence (DNA): TGTGCCAGCAGCTTGGAAGCAGGCTATGGCTACACCTTC. The encoded protein is CASSLEAGYGYTF.

The V gene is TRBV7-2, the J gene TRBJ1-3; the match to TRBD1 covers 9 bases. Germline-derived CDR1 and CDR2 are SGHTA and FQGNSA. This CDR3 contains 15 residues. The ends lost 4 bases at V and 4 bases at J; junction bases unmatched: 5. The CDR3 DNA sequence: TGTGCCAGCAGCTCTTCCGGGACAGGGGGAAACACCATATATTTT. Translation: CASSSSGTGGNTIYF.

V usage is TRBV27 and J usage is TRBJ2-6; TRBD1 matches 12 bases. Trimming cost V 3 bases and J 1 base; bases outside gene matches: 10. CDR1 and CDR2 (germline): MNHEY, SMNVEV (reference sequence). This CDR3 comprises 20 residues. CDR3 bases: TGTGCCAGCAGTTTGGTAGGTTGGGACAGGGGGCTATCTGGGGCCAACGTCCTGACTTTC. Residues: CASSLVGWDRGLSGANVLTF.

The chain links TRBV7-9 to TRBJ2-4; tentative D call: TRBD1 (6 bases). The CDR3 contains 15 residues. Germline lookup yields CDR1 SEHNR and CDR2 FQNEAQ (reference sequence). V gave up 5 bases and J gave up 5 bases, with 16 bases separating them. DNA of the CDR3: TGTGCCAGCAGCCTACAGGGCCGAGGGGAAAACATTCAGTACTTC. It yields the protein CASSLQGRGENIQYF.

The table lists this clone with a few counts. V usage is TRBV5-6 and J usage is TRBJ1-5; the D is unclear. With 4 bases removed from V and 1 base from J, the gap between germline ends came to 9 bases. CDR3 length equals 14 residues. The germline V gene has CDR1 SGHDT and CDR2 YYEEEE. The CDR3 nucleotides read TGTGCCAGCAGCATTCACTGGAGCAATCAGCCCCAGCATTTT. Protein: CASSIHWSNQPQHF.

The chain has TRBV4-3 and TRBJ1-1; no definite D call. Trimming stripped 0 bases from V and 1 base from J, with 6 bases between. Germline V lookup: CDR1 LGHNA, CDR2 YSLEER. This CDR3 spans 14 amino acids. The CDR3 region has the DNA TGCGCCAGCAGCCAAGATCTCCGGAACACTGAAGCTTTCTTT. It is translated as CASSQDLRNTEAFF.

The chain links TRBV7-6 to TRBJ1-1, with D possibly being TRBD1 (5 bases). Germline V gene lookup returns CDR1 SGHVS and CDR2 FNYEAQ. This CDR3 region has 14 residues. Trimming stripped 1 base from V and 0 bases from J, with 6 bases between. The CDR3 sequence is CASSLGQLNTEAFF. In DNA, the CDR3 is TGTGCCAGCAGCTTAGGACAGCTGAACACTGAAGCTTTCTTT.

This clone was seen a handful of times. The chain employs TRBV4-2 and TRBJ1-5; D uncertain. The CDR3 contains 18 residues. Germline-derived CDR1 and CDR2 are LGHNA and YNFKEQ. V was pared by 0 bases and J by 1 base, with 16 bases between. The CDR3 DNA reads TGTGCCAGCAGCCAAGATCGGGCGGCGGGAGGGAGCAATCAGCCCCAGCATTTT. Translated: CASSQDRAAGGSNQPQHF.

V usage is TRBV12-5 and J usage is TRBJ1-4; D unresolved. The V end lost 6 bases, the J end lost 7 bases, and 12 bases lay between the germline ends. In germline, CDR1 is LGHNT, CDR2 FRNRAP. The CDR3 covers 13 residues. The CDR3 nucleotides read TGTGCTAGTGGGGGCGTTCTGCGTGAAAAACTGTTTTTT. This encodes CASGGVLREKLFF.

The J gene is TRBJ2-1, the V gene TRBV7-2, with 10 bases lining up with TRBD1. The germline V gene has CDR1 SGHTA and CDR2 FQGNSA. V was pared by 5 bases and J by 7 bases, with 8 bases of the junction left unmatched. This CDR3 has 15 residues. CDR3 sequence (DNA): TGTGCCAGCAGCGGGGACAGGGGAAGGTTGAATGAGCAGTTCTTC. Translated, it gives CASSGDRGRLNEQFF.

V gene TRBV30 combines with J gene TRBJ2-3; 12 bases are shared with TRBD2. The J segment lost 7 bases and the V segment lost 8 bases, leaving 4 bases of the junction unmatched. The CDR3 consists of 12 residues. Germline V gene lookup returns CDR1 GTSNPN and CDR2 SVGIG (reference sequence). CDR3 protein: CALAGGPNTQYF. The CDR3 DNA sequence: TGTGCCCTAGCGGGGGGGCCGAATACGCAGTATTTT.

This rearrangement joins TRBV11-2 to TRBJ2-1; 8 nucleotides agree with TRBD2. There are 17 residues in the CDR3. Trimming at V came to 8 bases and at J to 0 bases, leaving 12 bases not matched to a gene. CDR1 is SGHAT, CDR2 FQNNGV, per germline. CDR3 sequence (DNA): TGTGCCAGCGTGCGATTAGCGGGGCAGAGCTCCTACAATGAGCAGTTCTTC. This encodes CASVRLAGQSSYNEQFF.

The rearrangement links TRBV21-1 to TRBJ1-5. TRBV21-1 is reported as a pseudogene. This CDR3 has 16 residues. In nucleotides, the CDR3 is TGTGCCAGCATCTCCGATGTGACCGAGGGCTATCAGCCCCAGCATTTT. Protein sequence: CASISDVTEGYQPQHF.

This chain joins TRBV9 and TRBJ1-6; D is perhaps TRBD1 (6 bases). With 4 bases removed from V and 6 bases from J, the gap between germline ends came to 17 bases. Germline V gene sequence: CDR1 SGDLS, CDR2 YYNGEE. The CDR3 is 16 residues long. In DNA, the CDR3 is TGTGCCAGCAGCCCCCGTGGTGGGGGCGTTAATTCACCCCTCCACTTT. Its translation is CASSPRGGGVNSPLHF.

The chain recombines TRBV7-9 with TRBJ1-6, with 8 bases aligning to TRBD1. Trimming at V came to 5 bases and at J to 10 bases, leaving 10 bases not matched to a gene. Germline-derived CDR1 and CDR2 are SEHNR and FQNEAQ (reference sequence). This CDR3 region has 15 residues. CDR3 DNA sequence: TGTGCCAGCAGCCAAGGGCAGGGGGCGAGGTCACCCCTCCACTTT. It translates to CASSQGQGARSPLHF.

J is TRBJ1-1 and V is TRBV7-9; tentatively, D is TRBD1 (6 bases). Germline CDR1 and CDR2: SEHNR and FQNEAQ (reference sequence). Between the trimmed V and J ends, which lost 5 bases and 6 bases, there was a span of 19 bases. This CDR3 contains 15 residues. The CDR3 DNA sequence: TGTGCCAGCAGCCTTAGCGGGGGGCTGGAGTCTGAAGCTTTCTTT. Translation: CASSLSGGLESEAFF.

The chain links TRBV20-1 to TRBJ1-1; D is undetermined. Germline loops: CDR1 DFQATT, CDR2 SNEGSKA (reference sequence). The CDR3 sequence is 10 residues long. V dropped 6 bases and J dropped 6 bases, with 8 bases sitting between them. The chain's CDR3 is CSAPRAEAFF. The CDR3 nucleotides read TGCAGTGCCCCCCGGGCTGAAGCTTTCTTT.

This clone appeared a few times. The CDR3 DNA sequence: TGCGCCAGCAGCTTAAGAACTAGCGGGGTTTACAATGAGCAGTTCTTC. Protein sequence: CASSLRTSGVYNEQFF. The chain joins TRBV5-1 to TRBJ2-1; 10 positions match TRBD2. The junction had 6 bases not matched to a gene; V was cut back by 2 bases and J by 4 bases. This CDR3 contains 16 residues. Germline CDR1 reads SGHRS; CDR2 reads YFSETQ.

The rearrangement uses TRBV6-6 and TRBJ2-5, with 10 bases lining up with TRBD2. In germline, CDR1 is MNHNY, CDR2 SVGAGI (reference sequence). This CDR3 is 14 amino acids long. The junction had 8 bases not matched to a gene; V was cut back by 10 bases and J by 3 bases. The CDR3 region has the DNA TGTGCCACCCGGGGGCTAGCGGGGGAAGAGACCCAGTACTTC. Encoded protein: CATRGLAGEETQYF.

This clone was seen only a few times. V and J are TRBV5-5 and TRBJ2-1; D is unresolved. Germline V lookup: CDR1 SGHKS, CDR2 YYEKEE (reference sequence). The V end was cut by 6 bases, the J end by 4 bases, with 11 bases between. The CDR3 totals 13 residues. The CDR3 region is CASTNERYNEQFF. CDR3 DNA: TGTGCCAGCACTAACGAACGTTACAATGAGCAGTTCTTC.

The genes are TRBV6-1 and TRBJ1-6; 9 bases fit TRBD1. V gave up 6 bases and J gave up 9 bases; unmatched junction bases: 6. This CDR3 has 14 amino acids. Germline CDR1 MNHNS, CDR2 SASEGT. CDR3 DNA: TGTGCCAGCAGGGGGGGACAGGGTATTTCACCCCTCCACTTT. It specifies CASRGGQGISPLHF.

The chain combines TRBV18 with TRBJ1-1, with D perhaps matching TRBD1 (6 bases). The CDR3 covers 16 residues. Germline V lookup: CDR1 KGHSH, CDR2 LQKENI. The V and J ends lost 1 base and 1 base respectively, with 13 bases between them. The CDR3 sequence is CASSPQGYRANTEAFF. The DNA of the CDR3 is TGTGCCAGCTCACCACAGGGATACAGGGCGAACACTGAAGCTTTCTTT. Full variable domain (outside the CDR3, taken from reference TRBV18 and TRBJ1-1): NAGVMQNPRHLVRRRGQEARLRCSPMKGHSHVYWYRQLPEEGLKFMVYLQKENIIDESGMPKERFSAEFPKEGPSILRIQQVVRGDSAAYFCASSPQGYRANTEAFFGQGTRLTVV.

The chain is built from TRBV6-4 and TRBJ2-3; the D is unclear. The CDR3 contains 14 residues. V shed 0 bases and J shed 4 bases, with 8 bases lying between them. CDR1 and CDR2 (germline): MRHNA, SNTAGT. The CDR3 DNA reads as TGTGCCAGCAGTGACTCGGCCTCCGCAGATACGCAGTATTTT. It codes for CASSDSASADTQYF.